This T cell receptor (beta chain) appears in the sequencing data of a study of T cells in Graves' hyperthyroidism and ophthalmopathy. Study-level findings and limits: Model output signaled ophthalmopathy a median 6.5 months ahead of onset. Blood samples included most of the expanded thyroid clonotypes exceeding 0.001. Separating ophthalmopathy from stable hyperthyroidism was achieved by a 13 V-J model.

Hyperthyroidism had been newly diagnosed in patients aged 18 to 65, and its duration was under 2 months. Researchers amplified the TCR beta CDR3 regions from RNA transcripts. A set of HTBI primers served as the primers for a first-round RT-PCR of the TCR CDR3. TCRdb itself ran the multiplex PCR reads through MiXCR, one entry per CDR3 protein. Of under 450,000 distinct CDR3 sequences detected, 15% to 18% appear once; the ten largest clones hold 11% to 15%. With regard to this clonotype: No antigen is known for it.

The sample was blood. This clonotype was sampled from a woman under 30 with Graves' hyperthyroidism.

The CDR3 DNA reads TGTGCCAGCAGTCCCCACCCGACGGCTAACTATGGCTACACCTTC. Encoded protein: CASSPHPTANYGYTF. The chain employs TRBV12-3 or TRBV12-4 and TRBJ1-2, with D uncertain. V lost 5 bases, J lost 0 bases, and 13 bases lay in between. The CDR3 length is 15 residues.